This TCR beta chain was recovered during a study of control samples from healthy donors and cancer patients. With V trimmed by 4 bases and J by 8 bases, 10 bases remained unmatched. CDR3 length: 15 amino acids. Germline-derived CDR1 and CDR2 are KGHSH and LQKENI. Here immunoSEQ multiplex PCR was the method, and the copy in TCRdb shows in-frame clones only, minus some. This table holds about 170,000 clones, about 91% found once. This clone was seen just once. The chain joins TRBV18 to TRBJ2-3, with TRBD1 matching 9 bases. The clonotype originates from a young woman in good health. Material: blood. The CDR3, as DNA: TGTGCCAGCTCACGACGGACAGGGGAAGATGCTACGCAGTATTTT. Translated: CASSRRTGEDATQYF.